These 5 T cell receptor beta chains were all obtained from the same sample, sequenced in a study of T-cell memory formation after mild COVID-19. TCRdb independently ran MiXCR on the 5' RACE reads; one entry per CDR3 protein. The table has 150,000 to 200,000 distinct CDR3 sequences, approximately 17% seen once. Sequenced sample: PBMCs or a T cell subset sorted from them (not recorded which). These receptor sequences come from a man between 18 and 35 years old who had mild COVID-19 (a few samples of this study predate the infection). Cell type and time point are not known.

This clonotype was seen only a few times. This sequence joins TRBV7-9 and TRBJ2-5, with 10 bases matching TRBD1. The CDR3 has 15 residues. Germline loops: CDR1 SEHNR, CDR2 FQNEAQ (reference sequence). After removal of 4 bases from V and 4 bases from J, the junction contained 6 bases not matched to a gene. The CDR3 spells CASSSDRGALETQYF. The CDR3 DNA reads as TGTGCCAGCAGCTCGGACAGGGGGGCTTTAGAGACCCAGTACTTC.

This clonotype has only a few counts. The chain is built from TRBV20-1 and TRBJ2-5; 7 nucleotides match TRBD2. The CDR3 is 14 amino acids. The germline gives CDR1 DFQATT, CDR2 SNEGSKA (reference sequence). The trim removed 4 bases at V and 2 bases at J, leaving 7 bases unmatched. The CDR3 sequence is CSAKPGLLQETQYF. CDR3 DNA sequence: TGCAGTGCTAAACCGGGACTACTTCAAGAGACCCAGTACTTC.

DNA of the CDR3: TGCAGTGCTACAGGGGGGCAGAACTATGGCTACACCTTC. It yields the protein CSATGGQNYGYTF. V gene TRBV20-1 combines with J gene TRBJ1-2; 7 positions match TRBD1. This CDR3 has 13 amino acids. The V and J ends lost 4 bases and 2 bases, in that order; junction bases with no gene match: 4. Looked up from germline, CDR1 is DFQATT and CDR2 is SNEGSKA (reference sequence).

This rearrangement joins TRBV11-2 to TRBJ2-4; D is perhaps TRBD1 (5 bases). Germline lookup yields CDR1 SGHAT and CDR2 FQNNGV. Trimming removed 5 bases from V and 6 bases from J, with 8 bases in between. This CDR3 contains 12 residues. The CDR3 bases are TGTGCCAGCAGCGCAACAGGAAACATTCAGTACTTC. Protein sequence: CASSATGNIQYF.

This clonotype has a handful of counts. The chain is built from TRBV19 and TRBJ1-1, with 7 bases aligning to TRBD1. Germline V gives CDR1 LNHDA, CDR2 SQIVND (reference sequence). The CDR3 spans 12 residues. Trimming removed 6 bases from V and 8 bases from J; junction bases left unmatched: 6. The CDR3 DNA is TGTGCCAGTAGCCAGGGGGTTTCCGAAGCTTTCTTT. The encoded protein is CASSQGVSEAFF.